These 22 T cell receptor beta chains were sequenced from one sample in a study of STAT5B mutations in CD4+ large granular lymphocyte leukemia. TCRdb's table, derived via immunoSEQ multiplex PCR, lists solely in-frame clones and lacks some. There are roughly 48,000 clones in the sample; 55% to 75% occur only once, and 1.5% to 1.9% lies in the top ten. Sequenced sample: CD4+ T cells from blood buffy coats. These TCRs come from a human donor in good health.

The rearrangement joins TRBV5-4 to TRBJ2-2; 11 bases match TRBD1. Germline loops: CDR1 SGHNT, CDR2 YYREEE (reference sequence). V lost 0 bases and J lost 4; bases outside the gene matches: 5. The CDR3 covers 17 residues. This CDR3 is CASSLGDRGYGTGELFF. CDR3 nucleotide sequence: TGTGCCAGCAGCTTGGGGGACAGGGGGTACGGCACCGGGGAGCTGTTTTTT.

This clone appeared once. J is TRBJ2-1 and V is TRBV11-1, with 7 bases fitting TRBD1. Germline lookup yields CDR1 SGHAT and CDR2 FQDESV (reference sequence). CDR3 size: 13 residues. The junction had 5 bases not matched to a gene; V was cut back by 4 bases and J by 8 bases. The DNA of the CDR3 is TGTGCCAGCAGCTCGCCACAGGGGTATGAGCAGTTCTTC. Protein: CASSSPQGYEQFF.

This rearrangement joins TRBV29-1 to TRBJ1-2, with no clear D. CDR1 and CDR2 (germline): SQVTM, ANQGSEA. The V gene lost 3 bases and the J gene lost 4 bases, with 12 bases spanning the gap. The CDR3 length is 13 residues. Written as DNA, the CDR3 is TGCAGCGTTGATTTCCCGCGGAGCTATGGCTACACCTTC. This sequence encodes CSVDFPRSYGYTF.

The CDR3 nucleotides read TGTGCCAGCAGCTTGACTAGCGGGGGACACAATGAGCAGTTCTTC. Its translation: CASSLTSGGHNEQFF. The chain employs TRBV5-4 and TRBJ2-1; TRBD2 matches at 11 bases. CDR3 length: 15 residues. Germline V gene lookup returns CDR1 SGHNT and CDR2 YYREEE (reference sequence). V gave up 1 base and J gave up 5 bases; unmatched junction bases: 2.

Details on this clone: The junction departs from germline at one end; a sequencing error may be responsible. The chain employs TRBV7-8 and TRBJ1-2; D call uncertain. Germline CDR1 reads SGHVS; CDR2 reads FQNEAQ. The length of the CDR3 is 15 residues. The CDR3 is CASSLAEGYGYGYTF. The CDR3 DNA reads TGTGCCAGCAGCCTAGCAGAGGGATACGGCTATGGCTACACCTTC. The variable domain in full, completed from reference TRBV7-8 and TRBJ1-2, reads GAGVSQSPRYKVAKRGQDVALRCDPISGHVSLFWYQQALGQGPEFLTYFQNEAQLDKSGLPSDRFFAERPEGSVSTLKIQRTQQEDSAVYLCASSLAEGYGYGYTFGSGTRLTVV.

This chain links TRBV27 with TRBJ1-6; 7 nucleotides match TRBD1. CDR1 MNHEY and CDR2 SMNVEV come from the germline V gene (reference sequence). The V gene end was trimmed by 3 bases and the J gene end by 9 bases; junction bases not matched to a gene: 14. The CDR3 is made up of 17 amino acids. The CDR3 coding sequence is TGTGCCAGCAGTTTGAGGACAGGCTCGAGTTGGAGTTCACCCCTCCACTTT. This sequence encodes CASSLRTGSSWSSPLHF.

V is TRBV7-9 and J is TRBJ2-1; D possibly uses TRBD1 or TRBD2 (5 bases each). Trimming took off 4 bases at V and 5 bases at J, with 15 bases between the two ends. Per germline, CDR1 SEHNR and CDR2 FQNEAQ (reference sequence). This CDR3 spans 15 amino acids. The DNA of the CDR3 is TGTGCCAGCAGCTCCGGGACGCAGCCCCACAATGAGCAGTTCTTC. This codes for CASSSGTQPHNEQFF.

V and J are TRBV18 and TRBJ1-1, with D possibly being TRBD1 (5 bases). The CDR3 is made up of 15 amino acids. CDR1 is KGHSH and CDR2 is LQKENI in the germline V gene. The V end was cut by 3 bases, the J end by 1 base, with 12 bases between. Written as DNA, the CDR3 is TGTGCCAGCTCACCGTTTCTACAGGAGAACACTGAAGCTTTCTTT. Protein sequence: CASSPFLQENTEAFF.

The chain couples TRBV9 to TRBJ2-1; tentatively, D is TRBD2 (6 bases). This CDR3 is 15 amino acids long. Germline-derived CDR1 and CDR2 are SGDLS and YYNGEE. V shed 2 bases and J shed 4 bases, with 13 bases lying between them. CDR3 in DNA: TGTGCCAGCAGCGTCGGGAGCAACCTTTACAATGAGCAGTTCTTC. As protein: CASSVGSNLYNEQFF.

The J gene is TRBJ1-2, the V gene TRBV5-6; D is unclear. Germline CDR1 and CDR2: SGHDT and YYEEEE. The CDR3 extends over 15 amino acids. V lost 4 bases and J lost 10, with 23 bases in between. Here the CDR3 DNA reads TGTGCCAGCAGCCTCAGAGGCCCGGGAGGGCAAATCTACACCTTC. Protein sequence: CASSLRGPGGQIYTF.

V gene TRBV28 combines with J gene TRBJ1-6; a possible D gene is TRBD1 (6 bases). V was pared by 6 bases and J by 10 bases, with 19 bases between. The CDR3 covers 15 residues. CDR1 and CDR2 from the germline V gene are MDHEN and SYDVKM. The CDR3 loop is CASSTPTGWGSPLHF. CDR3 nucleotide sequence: TGTGCCAGCAGCACCCCAACAGGGTGGGGATCACCCCTCCACTTT. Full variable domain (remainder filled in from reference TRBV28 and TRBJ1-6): DVKVTQSSRYLVKRTGEKVFLECVQDMDHENMFWYRQDPGLGLRLIYFSYDVKMKEKGDIPEGYSVSREKKERFSLILESASTNQTSMYLCASSTPTGWGSPLHFGNGTRLTVT.

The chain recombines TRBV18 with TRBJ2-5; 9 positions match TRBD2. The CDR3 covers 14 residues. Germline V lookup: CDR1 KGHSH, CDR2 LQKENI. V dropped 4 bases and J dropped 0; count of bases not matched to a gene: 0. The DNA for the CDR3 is TGTGCCAGCTCACTAGCGGGGGACCAAGAGACCCAGTACTTC. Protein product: CASSLAGDQETQYF.

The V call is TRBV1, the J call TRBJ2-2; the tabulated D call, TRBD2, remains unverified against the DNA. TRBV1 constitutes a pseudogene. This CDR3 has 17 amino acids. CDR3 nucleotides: TGCACCAGCAGCCAAGTTAGTCCGGGGACTAGCACCGGGGAGCTGTTTTTT. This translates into CTSSQVSPGTSTGELFF.

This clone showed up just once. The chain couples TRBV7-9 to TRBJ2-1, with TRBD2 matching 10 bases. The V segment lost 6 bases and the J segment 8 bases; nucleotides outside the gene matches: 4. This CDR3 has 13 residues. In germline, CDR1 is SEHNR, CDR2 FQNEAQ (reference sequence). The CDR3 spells CASRSGGEDEQFF. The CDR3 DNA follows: TGTGCCAGCAGAAGCGGGGGGGAGGATGAGCAGTTCTTC.

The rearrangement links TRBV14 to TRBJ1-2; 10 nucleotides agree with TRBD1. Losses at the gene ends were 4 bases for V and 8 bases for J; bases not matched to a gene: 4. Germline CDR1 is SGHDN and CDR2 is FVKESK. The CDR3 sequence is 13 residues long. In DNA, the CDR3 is TGTGCCAGCAGCCCGCGACAGGGGGCCGGCTACACCTTC. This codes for CASSPRQGAGYTF.

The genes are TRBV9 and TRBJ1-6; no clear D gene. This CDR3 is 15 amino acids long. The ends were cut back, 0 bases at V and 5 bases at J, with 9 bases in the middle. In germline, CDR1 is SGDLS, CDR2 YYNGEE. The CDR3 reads CASSVEGSNNSPLHF. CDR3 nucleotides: TGTGCCAGCAGCGTAGAGGGCAGCAATAATTCACCCCTCCACTTT. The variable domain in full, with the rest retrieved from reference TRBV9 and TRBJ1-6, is DSGVTQTPKHLITATGQRVTLRCSPRSGDLSVYWYQQSLDQGLQFLIQYYNGEERAKGNILERFSAQQFPDLHSELNLSSLELGDSALYFCASSVEGSNNSPLHFGNGTRLTVT.

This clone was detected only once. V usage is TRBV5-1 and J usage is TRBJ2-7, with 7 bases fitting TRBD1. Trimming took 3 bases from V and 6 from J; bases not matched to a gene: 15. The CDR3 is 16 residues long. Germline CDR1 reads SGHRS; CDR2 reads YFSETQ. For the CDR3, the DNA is TGCGCCAGCAGCTCCTTCGTTTCGGAGACAGGGTCCGAGCAGTACTTC. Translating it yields CASSSFVSETGSEQYF.

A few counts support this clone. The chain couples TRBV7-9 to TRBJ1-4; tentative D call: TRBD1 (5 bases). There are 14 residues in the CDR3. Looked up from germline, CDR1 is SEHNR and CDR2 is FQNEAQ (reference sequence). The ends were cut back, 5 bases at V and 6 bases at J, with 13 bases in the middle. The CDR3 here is CASSPEMTDEKLFF. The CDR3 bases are TGTGCCAGCAGCCCTGAAATGACAGATGAAAAACTGTTTTTT.

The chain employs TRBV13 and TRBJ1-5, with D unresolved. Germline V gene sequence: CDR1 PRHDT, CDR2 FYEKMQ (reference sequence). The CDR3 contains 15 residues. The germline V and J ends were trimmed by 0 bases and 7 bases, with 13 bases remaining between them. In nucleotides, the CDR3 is TGTGCCAGCAGCTTAGGGGCGGCGGGCGGACAGCCCCAGCATTTT. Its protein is CASSLGAAGGQPQHF.

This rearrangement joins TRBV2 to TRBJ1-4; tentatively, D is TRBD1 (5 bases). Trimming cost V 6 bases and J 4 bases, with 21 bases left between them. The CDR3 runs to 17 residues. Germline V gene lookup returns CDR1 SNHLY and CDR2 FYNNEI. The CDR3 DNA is TGTGCCAGCAGATTGGGGGGTCAATCGCAAAGTAATGAAAAACTGTTTTTT. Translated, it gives CASRLGGQSQSNEKLFF.

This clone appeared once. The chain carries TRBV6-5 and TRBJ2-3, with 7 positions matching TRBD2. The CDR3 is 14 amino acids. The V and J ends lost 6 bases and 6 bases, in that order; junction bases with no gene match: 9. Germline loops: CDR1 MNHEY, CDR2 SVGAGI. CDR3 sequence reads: CASRGRETRDTQYF. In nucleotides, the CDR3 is TGTGCCAGCAGAGGGAGGGAAACTCGGGATACGCAGTATTTT.

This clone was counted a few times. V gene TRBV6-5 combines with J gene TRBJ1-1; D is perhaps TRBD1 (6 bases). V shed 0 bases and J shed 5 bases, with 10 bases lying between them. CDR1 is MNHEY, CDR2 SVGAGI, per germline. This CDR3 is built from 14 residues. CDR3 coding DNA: TGTGCCAGCAGTTACTCAGGGGGAGGAACTGAAGCTTTCTTT. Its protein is CASSYSGGGTEAFF.